The 13 T cell receptor beta chains given below trace back to one sample, sequenced in a study of cytomegalovirus exposure and HLA in healthy donors. PCR amplification relied on 60 Vbeta primers (plus 13 Jbeta primers). The method was immunoSEQ multiplex PCR; TCRdb's version includes in-frame clones alone and lacks a portion of them. The table lists 200,000 to 250,000 clones, just under 85% of them singletons, with around 0.57% in the top ten. Sequencing input: PBMCs. The receptors come from a woman aged 40 to 50 in good health and CMV-seronegative.

A few counts support this clone. The chain's CDR3 is CASSPLPATNEKLFF. The CDR3 DNA reads TGTGCCAGCAGCCCTCTCCCCGCAACTAATGAAAAACTGTTTTTT. The chain uses TRBV6-6 and TRBJ1-4; D not certain. V was clipped by 6 bases and J by 0 bases, with 11 bases between them. Germline loops: CDR1 MNHNY, CDR2 SVGAGI (reference sequence). CDR3 length equals 15 residues.

This chain uses TRBV28 with TRBJ2-2; D remains ambiguous. V dropped 5 bases and J dropped 0 bases, with 10 bases sitting between them. The V gene's germline CDR1 is MDHEN and CDR2 SYDVKM. The CDR3 has 15 amino acids. The CDR3 protein is CASSRGRSNTGELFF. CDR3 sequence (DNA): TGTGCCAGCAGTCGCGGTCGATCGAACACCGGGGAGCTGTTTTTT.

This clone occurred a few times. This chain uses TRBV7-9 with TRBJ2-7; TRBD1 matches at 7 bases. This CDR3 has 15 residues. Germline V gene data show CDR1 as SEHNR and CDR2 as FQNEAQ (reference sequence). V trimming: 4 bases; J trimming: 3 bases; junction bases outside the gene matches: 9. The CDR3 spells CASSSGVGGYYEQYF. As DNA, the CDR3 is TGTGCCAGCAGCTCAGGGGTAGGGGGCTACTACGAGCAGTACTTC.

The chain has TRBV30 and TRBJ2-5; 10 positions agree with TRBD2. The V gene end was trimmed by 5 bases and the J gene end by 1 base; junction bases not matched to a gene: 1. This CDR3 comprises 13 residues. Germline CDR1 is GTSNPN and CDR2 is SVGIG (reference sequence). The CDR3 DNA follows: TGTGCCTGGTTAGCGGGGGGCCAAGAGACCCAGTACTTC. Translation gives CAWLAGGQETQYF.

CDR3 loop: CSVELGTGYGYTF. The CDR3 region has the DNA TGCAGCGTTGAACTAGGGACAGGCTATGGCTACACCTTC. The chain employs TRBV29-1 and TRBJ1-2; 8 bases are a match to TRBD1. This CDR3 has 13 amino acids. Germline V gene lookup returns CDR1 SQVTM and CDR2 ANQGSEA. The V segment lost 2 bases and the J segment 4 bases; nucleotides outside the gene matches: 3.

The V and J genes are TRBV7-2 and TRBJ1-4, with a possible D match to TRBD1 (6 bases). The CDR3 runs 14 residues. V was shortened by 5 bases and J by 8 bases, with 15 bases between the two germline ends. Per the germline V gene, CDR1 is SGHTA and CDR2 is FQGNSA. DNA for the CDR3: TGTGCCAGCAGCATAACAGGGCTAGACGAAAAACTGTTTTTT. Translation gives CASSITGLDEKLFF.

This chain connects TRBV2 to TRBJ1-2; 8 nucleotides align to TRBD1. The J segment lost 7 bases and the V segment lost 6 bases, leaving 10 bases of the junction unmatched. Germline CDR1 reads SNHLY; CDR2 reads FYNNEI. The CDR3 totals 14 residues. The CDR3 coding sequence is TGTGCCAGCAGCGCCTGGACAGGGCCCTCTGGCTACACCTTC. This codes for CASSAWTGPSGYTF.

The chain has TRBV30 and TRBJ1-2; no clear D. V shed 0 bases and J shed 8 bases, with 10 bases lying between them. Looked up from germline, CDR1 is GTSNPN and CDR2 is SVGIG (reference sequence). The CDR3 has 12 amino acids. As DNA, the CDR3 is TGTGCCTGGAGTGTACCCCTTCGGGGCTACACCTTC. Protein sequence: CAWSVPLRGYTF.

The V and J genes are TRBV6-1 and TRBJ1-5; TRBD1 aligns across 9 bases. Looked up from germline, CDR1 is MNHNS and CDR2 is SASEGT. The ends lost 1 base at V and 7 bases at J; junction bases unmatched: 8. The CDR3 covers 16 residues. The CDR3, as DNA: TGTGCCAGCAGTGAAGGCGGGACAGGGAAGAACCAGCCCCAGCATTTT. This encodes CASSEGGTGKNQPQHF.

The V and J genes are TRBV7-2 and TRBJ1-2; TRBD1 is a possible D gene (6 bases). The germline V and J ends were trimmed by 5 bases and 5 bases, with 9 bases remaining between them. The CDR3 is 12 residues long. The germline gives CDR1 SGHTA, CDR2 FQGNSA. The CDR3 spells CASSVQGYGYTF. In DNA, the CDR3 is TGTGCCAGCAGCGTACAGGGTTATGGCTACACCTTC.

V usage is TRBV5-1 and J usage is TRBJ2-5; a weak D match, TRBD2 (6 bases). The length of the CDR3 is 12 residues. The V gene's germline CDR1 is SGHRS and CDR2 YFSETQ. Trimming took 4 bases from V and 5 from J, leaving 9 bases between them. CDR3 loop: CASSPEGETQYF. CDR3 in DNA: TGCGCCAGCAGCCCGGAGGGGGAGACCCAGTACTTC.

The chain uses TRBV11-2 and TRBJ1-6, with TRBD1 matching 10 bases. Per germline, CDR1 SGHAT and CDR2 FQNNGV. V lost 3 bases to trimming and J lost 9 bases; unmatched junction nucleotides: 8. The CDR3 has 16 residues. In DNA form, the CDR3 reads TGTGCCAGCAGCTTCAAGACAGGGGGCCGTGGTTCACCCCTCCACTTT. It yields the protein CASSFKTGGRGSPLHF.

The rearrangement joins TRBV6-5 to TRBJ1-1, with D hard to call. Between the trimmed V and J ends, which lost 7 bases and 1 base, there was a span of 10 bases. This CDR3 is built from 13 residues. Germline V gives CDR1 MNHEY, CDR2 SVGAGI. In nucleotides, the CDR3 is TGTGCCAGCAACCTTGGAGAGAACACTGAAGCTTTCTTT. Translated: CASNLGENTEAFF.